This T cell receptor beta chain derives from a study of shared clonotypes between healthy human individuals. As to this clone: Its antigen is undetermined.

The V end was cut by 6 bases, the J end by 0 bases, with 14 bases between. The CDR3 has 15 residues. Looked up from germline, CDR1 is MDHEN and CDR2 is SYDVKM. It was CD45RO-negative cells, positively selected for CCR7, that made up naive CD8 cells, with terminally differentiated effector memory CD45RA+ cells excluded. Study conclusions and caveats: The four-donor shared clonotypes exceeded non-shared clonotypes in generation probability, with non-shared ones scoring lower.

Clones were read by immunoSEQ multiplex PCR, and TCRdb kept only the in-frame ones, dropping some. The sample holds 1.5 million to 2.5 million clones; about 95% are singletons and the top ten take around 1.2%. Material: naive CD8+ T cells sorted from blood. The V gene is TRBV28, the J gene TRBJ2-5, with TRBD2 as a possible D gene (6 bases). This receptor was obtained from a man between 18 and 35 years old in good health. Here the CDR3 DNA reads TGTGCCAGCAGAGGGACTGACAGATACCAAGAGACCCAGTACTTC. This codes for CASRGTDRYQETQYF.